This T cell receptor (beta chain) was found in a study of T cell responses to AZD1222 COVID-19 vaccine. Turning to this clone: Its antigen remains unidentified.

Trimming removed 4 bases from V and 7 bases from J, with 10 bases in between. CDR3 length: 13 amino acids. Looked up from germline, CDR1 is LGHDT and CDR2 is YNNKEL (reference sequence). Some clones are missing from TCRdb's copy, which holds only in-frame ones; the method was immunoSEQ multiplex PCR. In the table there are tens of thousands of clones, roughly 90% of which are singletons. Study results and limitations: Just a handful of AZD1222 recipients tested seropositive at baseline.

This receptor was taken from an adult who received the AZD1222 COVID-19 vaccine. The material sequenced was peripheral blood, taken 28 days after the second AZD1222 dose. The chain recombines TRBV3-1 (or the pseudogene TRBV3-2) with TRBJ1-4; D call uncertain. The DNA of the CDR3 is TGTGCCAGCAGCCCGACTCCTCGTGAAAAACTGTTTTTT. This translates into CASSPTPREKLFF.